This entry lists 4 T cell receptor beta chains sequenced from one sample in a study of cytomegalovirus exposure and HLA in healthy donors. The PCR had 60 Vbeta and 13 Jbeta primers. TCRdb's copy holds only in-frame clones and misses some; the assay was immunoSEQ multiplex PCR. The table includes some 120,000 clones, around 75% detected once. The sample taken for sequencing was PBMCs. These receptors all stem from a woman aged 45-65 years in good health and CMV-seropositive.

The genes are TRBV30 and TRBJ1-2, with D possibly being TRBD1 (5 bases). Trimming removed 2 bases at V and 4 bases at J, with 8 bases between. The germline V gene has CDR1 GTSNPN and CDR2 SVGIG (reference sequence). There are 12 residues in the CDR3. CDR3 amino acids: CAWSRGVYGYTF. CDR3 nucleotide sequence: TGTGCCTGGAGTAGGGGCGTCTATGGCTACACCTTC. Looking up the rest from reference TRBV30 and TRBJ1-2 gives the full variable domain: SQTIHQWPATLVQPVGSPLSLECTVEGTSNPNLYWYRQAAGRGLQLLFYSVGIGQISSEVPQNLSASRPQDRQFILSSKKLLLSDSGFYLCAWSRGVYGYTFGSGTRLTVV.

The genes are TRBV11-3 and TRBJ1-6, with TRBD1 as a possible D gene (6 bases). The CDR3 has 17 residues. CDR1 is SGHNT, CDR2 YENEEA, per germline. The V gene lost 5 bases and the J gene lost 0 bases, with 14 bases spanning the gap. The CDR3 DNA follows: TGTGCCAGCAGCCTGGACAGAGTAAGCTCCTATAATTCACCCCTCCACTTT. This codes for CASSLDRVSSYNSPLHF.

This CDR3 is CASSQGLGTDTQYF. Written as DNA, the CDR3 is TGTGCCAGCAGCCAAGGTCTAGGCACAGATACGCAGTATTTT. This chain uses TRBV4-2 with TRBJ2-3; the D is unclear. V lost 1 base and J 1 base, leaving 6 bases between the germline ends. The CDR3 is 14 amino acids. Germline CDR1 reads LGHNA; CDR2 reads YNFKEQ.

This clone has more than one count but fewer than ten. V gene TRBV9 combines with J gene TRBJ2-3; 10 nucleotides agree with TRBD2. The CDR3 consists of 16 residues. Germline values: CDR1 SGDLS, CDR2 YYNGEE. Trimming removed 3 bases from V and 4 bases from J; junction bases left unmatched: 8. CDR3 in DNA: TGTGCCAGCAGCGCAGAGCGGGGGGGCGGGGCAGATACGCAGTATTTT. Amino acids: CASSAERGGGADTQYF.